This T cell receptor beta chain was captured in a study of cytomegalovirus exposure and HLA in healthy donors. Study in general: For the 300 to 400 genotyped donors, around 76% fell within the Caucasian-associated ancestry cluster.

Whole-study findings and limits: TCR beta sequences numbering under 20,000 were associated with HLA alleles at 0.05 false discovery rate in a later analysis.

Vbeta (60) and Jbeta (13) primers were used in the PCR. Profiled with immunoSEQ multiplex PCR; TCRdb holds only in-frame clones, not every one. Among about 160,000 clones listed, 80% to 90% were seen once. Comments on this clone: Its antigen is currently unknown.

The material sequenced was PBMCs. This sequence was found in a male donor in good health and CMV-seronegative.

The CDR3 nucleotides read TGCGCCAGCAGCCAGGAAGGGACAGGGGTTCACGAGCAGTACTTC. Protein sequence: CASSQEGTGVHEQYF. The V gene is TRBV4-3, the J gene TRBJ2-7, with 10 nucleotides matching TRBD1. V was pared by 3 bases and J by 5 bases, with 7 bases of the junction left unmatched. CDR3 length: 15 amino acids. The germline CDR1 and CDR2 sequences are LGHNA and YSLEER.